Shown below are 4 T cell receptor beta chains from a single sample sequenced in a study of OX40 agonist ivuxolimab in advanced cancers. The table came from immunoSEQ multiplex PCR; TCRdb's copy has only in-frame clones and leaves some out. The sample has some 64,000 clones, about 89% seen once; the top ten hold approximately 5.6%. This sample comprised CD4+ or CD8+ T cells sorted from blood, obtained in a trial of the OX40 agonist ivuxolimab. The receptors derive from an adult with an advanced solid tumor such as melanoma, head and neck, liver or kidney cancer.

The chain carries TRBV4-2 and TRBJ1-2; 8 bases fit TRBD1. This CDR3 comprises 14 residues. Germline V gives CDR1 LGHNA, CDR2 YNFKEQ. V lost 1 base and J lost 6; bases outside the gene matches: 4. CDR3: CASSQASGGDGYTF. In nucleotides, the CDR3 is TGTGCCAGCAGCCAAGCCTCAGGGGGCGATGGCTACACCTTC.

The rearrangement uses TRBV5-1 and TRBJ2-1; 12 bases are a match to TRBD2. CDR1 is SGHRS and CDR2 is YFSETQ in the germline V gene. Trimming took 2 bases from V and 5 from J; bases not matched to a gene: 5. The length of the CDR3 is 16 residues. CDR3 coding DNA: TGCGCCAGCAGCTTCGGGACTAGCGGGCTCAACAATGAGCAGTTCTTC. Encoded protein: CASSFGTSGLNNEQFF.

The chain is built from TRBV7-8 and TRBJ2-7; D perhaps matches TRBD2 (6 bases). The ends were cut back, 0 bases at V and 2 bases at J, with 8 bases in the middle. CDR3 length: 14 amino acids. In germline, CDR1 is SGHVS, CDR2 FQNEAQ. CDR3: CASSLARRAYEQYF. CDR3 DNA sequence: TGTGCCAGCAGCTTAGCGAGGAGGGCCTACGAGCAGTACTTC.

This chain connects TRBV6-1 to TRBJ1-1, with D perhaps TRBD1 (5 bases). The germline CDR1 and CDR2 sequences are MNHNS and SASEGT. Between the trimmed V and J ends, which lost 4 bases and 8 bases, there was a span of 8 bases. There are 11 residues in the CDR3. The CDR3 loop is CASSATAEAFF. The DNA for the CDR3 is TGTGCCAGCAGTGCGACAGCGGAAGCTTTCTTT.